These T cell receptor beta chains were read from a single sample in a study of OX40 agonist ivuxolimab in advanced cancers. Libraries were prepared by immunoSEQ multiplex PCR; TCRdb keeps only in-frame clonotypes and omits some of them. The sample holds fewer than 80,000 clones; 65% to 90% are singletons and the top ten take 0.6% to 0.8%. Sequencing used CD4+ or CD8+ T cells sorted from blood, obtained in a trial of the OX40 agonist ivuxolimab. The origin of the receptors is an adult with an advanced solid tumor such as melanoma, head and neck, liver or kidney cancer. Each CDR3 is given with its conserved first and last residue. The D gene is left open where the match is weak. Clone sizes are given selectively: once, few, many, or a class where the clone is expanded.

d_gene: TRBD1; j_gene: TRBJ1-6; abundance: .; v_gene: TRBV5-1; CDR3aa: CASSLGGQGGSPLHF; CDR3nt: TGCGCCAGCAGCTTGGGAGGACAGGGAGGTTCACCCCTCCACTTT
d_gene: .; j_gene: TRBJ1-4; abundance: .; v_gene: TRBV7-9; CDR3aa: CASTLGSGANEKLFF; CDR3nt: TGTGCCAGCACCTTGGGGTCAGGGGCAAATGAAAAACTGTTTTTT
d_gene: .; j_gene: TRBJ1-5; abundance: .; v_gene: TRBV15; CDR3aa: CATSRDGGAGASLNQPQHF; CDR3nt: TGTGCCACCAGCAGAGATGGCGGGGCAGGGGCATCCCTTAATCAGCCCCAGCATTTT
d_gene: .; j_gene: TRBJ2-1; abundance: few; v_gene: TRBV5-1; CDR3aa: CASSLLEDLIF; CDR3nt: TGCGCCAGCAGCTTGCTGGAGGATCTGATCTTC
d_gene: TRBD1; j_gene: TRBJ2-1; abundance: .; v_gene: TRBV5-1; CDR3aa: CASSFYRGRSDNEQFF; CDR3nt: TGCGCCAGCAGCTTTTACAGGGGGCGCTCCGACAATGAGCAGTTCTTC
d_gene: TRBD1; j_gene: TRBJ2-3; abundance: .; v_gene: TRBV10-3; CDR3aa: CAIDRESSSTDTQYF; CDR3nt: TGTGCCATCGACAGGGAAAGTTCTAGCACAGATACGCAGTATTTT
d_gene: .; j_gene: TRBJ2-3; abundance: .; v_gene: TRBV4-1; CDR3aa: CASSPSPSEGKTDTQYF; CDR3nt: TGCGCCAGCAGCCCTTCCCCCTCTGAGGGGAAAACAGATACGCAGTATTTT
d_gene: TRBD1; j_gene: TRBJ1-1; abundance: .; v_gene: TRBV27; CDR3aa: CASSVQGADTEAFF; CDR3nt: TGTGCCAGCAGTGTACAGGGGGCGGACACTGAAGCTTTCTTT
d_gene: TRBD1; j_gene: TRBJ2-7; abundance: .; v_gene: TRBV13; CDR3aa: CASSRGMGQSTYEQYF; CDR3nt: TGTGCCAGCAGCCGAGGGATGGGACAGTCGACCTACGAGCAGTACTTC
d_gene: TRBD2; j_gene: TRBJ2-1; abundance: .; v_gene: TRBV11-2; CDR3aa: CASSSGGSGAPPNEQFF; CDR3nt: TGTGCCAGCAGCTCGGGGGGGTCGGGAGCACCACCCAATGAGCAGTTCTTC
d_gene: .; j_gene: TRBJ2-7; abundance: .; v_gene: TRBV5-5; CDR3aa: CASSAWGAVTYEQYF; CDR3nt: TGTGCCAGCAGCGCCTGGGGTGCGGTAACCTACGAGCAGTACTTC
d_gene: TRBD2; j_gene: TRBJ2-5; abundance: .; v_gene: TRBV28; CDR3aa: CASSSPPSGGTQYF; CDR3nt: TGTGCCAGCAGTTCCCCGCCTAGCGGTGGGACCCAGTACTTC
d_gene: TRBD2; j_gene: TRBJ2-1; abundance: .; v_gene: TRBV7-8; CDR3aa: CASSFGTSALEQFF; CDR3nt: TGTGCCAGCAGCTTCGGGACTAGCGCTCTAGAGCAGTTCTTC
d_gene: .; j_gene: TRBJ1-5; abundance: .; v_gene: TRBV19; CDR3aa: CASSPRGRTSNQPQHF; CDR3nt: TGTGCCAGTAGTCCCCGGGGCAGGACCAGCAATCAGCCCCAGCATTTT
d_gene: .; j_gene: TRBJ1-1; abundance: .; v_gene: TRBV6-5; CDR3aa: CASSYSSIRGYAEAFF; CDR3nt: TGTGCCAGCAGTTACTCCTCGATTCGGGGGTACGCTGAAGCTTTCTTT
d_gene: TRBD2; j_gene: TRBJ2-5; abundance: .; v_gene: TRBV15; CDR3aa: CATSRGGGRAIVETQYF; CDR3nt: TGTGCCACCAGCAGAGGGGGCGGGAGGGCCATAGTGGAGACCCAGTACTTC
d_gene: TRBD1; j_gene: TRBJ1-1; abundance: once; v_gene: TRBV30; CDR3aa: CAWSPWDRGNTEAFF; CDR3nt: TGTGCCTGGAGTCCCTGGGACAGAGGTAACACTGAAGCTTTCTTT
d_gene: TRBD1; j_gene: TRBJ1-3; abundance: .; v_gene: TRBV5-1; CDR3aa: CASSSRQGMGNTIYF; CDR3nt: TGCGCCAGCAGCTCGAGACAGGGGATGGGAAACACCATATATTTT
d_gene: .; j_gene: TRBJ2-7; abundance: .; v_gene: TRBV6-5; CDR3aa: CASSPRTESYEQYF; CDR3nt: TGTGCCAGCAGTCCACGGACAGAGTCCTACGAGCAGTACTTC
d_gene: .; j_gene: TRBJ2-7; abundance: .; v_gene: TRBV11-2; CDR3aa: CASSLGRAGREQYF; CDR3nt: TGTGCCAGCAGCTTAGGTAGGGCGGGGCGGGAGCAGTACTTC
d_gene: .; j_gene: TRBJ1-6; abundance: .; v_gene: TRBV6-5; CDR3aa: CASSFLQGLTSPLHF; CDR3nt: TGTGCCAGCAGTTTTCTGCAGGGTTTAACTTCACCCCTCCACTTT
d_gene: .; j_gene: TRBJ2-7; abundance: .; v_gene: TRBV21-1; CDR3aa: CASKGTTDYEQYF; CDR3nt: TGTGCCAGCAAGGGGACTACCGACTACGAGCAGTACTTC
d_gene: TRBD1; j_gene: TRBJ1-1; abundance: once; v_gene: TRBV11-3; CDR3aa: CASSLGQGGTEAFF; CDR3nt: TGTGCCAGCAGCTTGGGACAGGGAGGAACTGAAGCTTTCTTT
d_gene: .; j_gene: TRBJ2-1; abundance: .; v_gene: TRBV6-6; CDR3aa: CASSLWGPAEQFF; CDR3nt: TGTGCCAGCAGCCTCTGGGGCCCCGCTGAGCAGTTCTTC
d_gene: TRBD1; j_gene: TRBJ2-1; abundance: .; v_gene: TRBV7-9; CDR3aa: CASSRRDREFNEQFF; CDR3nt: TGTGCCAGCAGCCGCCGGGACAGGGAGTTCAATGAGCAGTTCTTC
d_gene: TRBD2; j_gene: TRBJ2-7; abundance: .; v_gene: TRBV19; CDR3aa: CASSTRTSGGTYEQYF; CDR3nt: TGTGCCAGTAGTACTAGGACTAGCGGGGGGACCTACGAGCAGTACTTC
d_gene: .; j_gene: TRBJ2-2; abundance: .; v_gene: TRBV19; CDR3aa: CASSIGTANTGELFF; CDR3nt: TGTGCCAGTAGTATTGGGACTGCGAACACCGGGGAGCTGTTTTTT
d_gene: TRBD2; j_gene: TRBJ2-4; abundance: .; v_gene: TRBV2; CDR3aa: CASSDRTAGSNIQYF; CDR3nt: TGTGCCAGCAGTGATCGAACAGCGGGGTCGAACATTCAGTACTTC
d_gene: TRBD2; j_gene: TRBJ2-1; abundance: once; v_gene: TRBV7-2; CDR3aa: CASSSRLAGGSYNEQFF; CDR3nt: TGTGCCAGCAGCTCCCGACTAGCGGGAGGGTCCTACAATGAGCAGTTCTTC
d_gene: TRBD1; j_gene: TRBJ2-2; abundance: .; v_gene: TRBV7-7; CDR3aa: CASSGTGVFTGELFF; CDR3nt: TGTGCTAGCAGCGGGACAGGGGTGTTTACCGGGGAGCTGTTTTTT
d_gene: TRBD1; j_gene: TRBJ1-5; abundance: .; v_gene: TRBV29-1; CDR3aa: CSALTGGNQPQHF; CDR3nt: TGCAGCGCGCTGACAGGGGGAAATCAGCCCCAGCATTTT
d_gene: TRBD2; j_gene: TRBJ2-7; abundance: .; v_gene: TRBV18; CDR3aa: CASSPPFSGFSYEQYF; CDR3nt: TGTGCCAGCTCACCGCCCTTTAGCGGGTTCTCCTACGAGCAGTACTTC
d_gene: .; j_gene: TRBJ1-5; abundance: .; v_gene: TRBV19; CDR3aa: CAWRGADTSHSNQPQHF; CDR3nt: TGTGCCTGGCGGGGGGCTGACACGAGCCATTCAAATCAGCCCCAGCATTTT